This is a list of T cell receptor beta chains from one sample in a study of cytomegalovirus exposure and HLA in healthy donors. The table came from immunoSEQ multiplex PCR; TCRdb's copy has only in-frame clones and leaves some out. The sample includes roughly 180,000 clones, roughly 80% of them seen just once. Sequenced input: PBMCs. The receptors shown here come from a boy aged 10-17 years in good health and CMV-seronegative. CDR3s include the opening cysteine and the closing phenylalanine or tryptophan. The order of the fields is V gene, J gene, CDR3 protein.

v_call: TRBV9; j_call: TRBJ2-1; cdr3_aa: CASSVGLAGVEQFF
v_call: TRBV30; j_call: TRBJ1-1; cdr3_aa: CAWADRGDTEAFF
v_call: TRBV7-7; j_call: TRBJ1-3; cdr3_aa: CASSQSQGNGNTIYF
v_call: TRBV16; j_call: TRBJ1-5; cdr3_aa: CASSQSRTGNQPQHF
v_call: TRBV5-4; j_call: TRBJ1-4; cdr3_aa: CASSFGGDATNEKLFF
v_call: TRBV19; j_call: TRBJ1-5; cdr3_aa: CASSTIENQPQHF
v_call: TRBV18; j_call: TRBJ2-7; cdr3_aa: CASSPGGSHEQYF
v_call: TRBV27; j_call: TRBJ1-1; cdr3_aa: CASSRRTGGGDAFF
v_call: TRBV2; j_call: TRBJ2-7; cdr3_aa: CASSISGTSSTGYF
v_call: TRBV7-2; j_call: TRBJ2-7; cdr3_aa: CASSQSGTGPYEQYF
v_call: TRBV5-6; j_call: TRBJ2-2; cdr3_aa: CASNKLAGGIGELFF
v_call: TRBV4-3; j_call: TRBJ1-2; cdr3_aa: CASSQEGGGNYGYTF
v_call: TRBV5-8; j_call: TRBJ2-7; cdr3_aa: CASSPYGVPYEQYF
v_call: TRBV7-9; j_call: TRBJ2-7; cdr3_aa: CASSLAGGSSYEQYF
v_call: TRBV18; j_call: TRBJ1-3; cdr3_aa: CASSPRPGGATRAAGNTIYF
v_call: TRBV9; j_call: TRBJ1-5; cdr3_aa: CASSLTGGAGQPQHF
v_call: TRBV4-2; j_call: TRBJ1-6; cdr3_aa: CASSQEVRVDSPLHF
v_call: TRBV19; j_call: TRBJ2-1; cdr3_aa: CASSIRQGARNEQFF
v_call: TRBV28; j_call: TRBJ1-1; cdr3_aa: CASSLQGMNTEAFF
v_call: TRBV7-2; j_call: TRBJ2-2; cdr3_aa: CASSSAGLNTGELFF
v_call: TRBV30; j_call: TRBJ1-1; cdr3_aa: CAWSVDRVVSAFF
v_call: TRBV5-1; j_call: TRBJ2-3; cdr3_aa: CASSLSWDSYTDTQYF
v_call: TRBV27; j_call: TRBJ1-1; cdr3_aa: CASSFLRQGADTEAFF
v_call: TRBV5-1; j_call: TRBJ2-1; cdr3_aa: CASSFSFSGYEQFF
v_call: TRBV29-1; j_call: TRBJ2-2; cdr3_aa: CSIGSGTVNTGELFF
v_call: TRBV7-2; j_call: TRBJ2-3; cdr3_aa: CASSFPVPGVEAHTDTQYF
v_call: TRBV5-1; j_call: TRBJ2-2; cdr3_aa: CATDSGSSTGELFF
v_call: TRBV23-1; j_call: TRBJ2-5; cdr3_aa: CASSQSEANQETQYF
v_call: TRBV11-2; j_call: TRBJ2-7; cdr3_aa: CASRPRDYTYEQYF
v_call: TRBV30; j_call: TRBJ1-3; cdr3_aa: CASHHLGSLSGNTIYF
v_call: TRBV9; j_call: TRBJ2-5; cdr3_aa: CASSPPLAGQETQYF
v_call: TRBV7-9; j_call: TRBJ1-1; cdr3_aa: CASSSIANTEAFF
v_call: TRBV19; j_call: TRBJ2-1; cdr3_aa: CASSMAAVIPNEQFF
v_call: TRBV30; j_call: TRBJ2-7; cdr3_aa: CASWPHTSYEQYF
v_call: TRBV7-2; j_call: TRBJ2-1; cdr3_aa: CASSYEWRDWFF
v_call: TRBV2; j_call: TRBJ2-7; cdr3_aa: CAPRGWFSYEQYF
v_call: TRBV7-2; j_call: TRBJ2-3; cdr3_aa: CASSPGAGAHTDTQYF
v_call: TRBV9; j_call: TRBJ1-1; cdr3_aa: CASSPSPSNTEAFF
v_call: TRBV5-4; j_call: TRBJ2-7; cdr3_aa: CASSLRDYYEQYF
v_call: TRBV6-1; j_call: TRBJ2-1; cdr3_aa: CASNLRTSVDNEQFF
v_call: TRBV7-9; j_call: TRBJ2-7; cdr3_aa: CASSSYSGTSFYEQYF
v_call: TRBV28; j_call: TRBJ1-1; cdr3_aa: CASSRISGNTEAFF
v_call: TRBV5-1; j_call: TRBJ1-4; cdr3_aa: CASSSWTGSTNEKLFF
v_call: TRBV30; j_call: -; cdr3_aa: CAWARGGEQYF
v_call: TRBV27; j_call: TRBJ2-5; cdr3_aa: CASSFLGQGQETQYF
v_call: TRBV20-1; j_call: TRBJ1-1; cdr3_aa: CSAQGNTEAFF
v_call: TRBV7-9; j_call: TRBJ1-4; cdr3_aa: CASSLLREKLFF
v_call: TRBV5-1; j_call: TRBJ2-4; cdr3_aa: CASSGTGLNIQYF
v_call: TRBV29-1; j_call: TRBJ1-1; cdr3_aa: CSAGQGMNTEAFF
v_call: TRBV25-1; j_call: TRBJ2-7; cdr3_aa: CASRHNYEQYF